The next 5 T cell receptor beta chains were all read from a single sample in a study of Ad26.COV2.S vaccination and SARS-CoV-2 variants. TCRdb's table, derived via immunoSEQ multiplex PCR, lists solely in-frame clones and lacks some. This sample has about 350,000 clones, with 70% to 90% found just once. Treatment in this sample: some 20 received Ad26.COV2.S at low or high dose, single or two shots; 5 received placebo; per-sample allocation not given. Sample collection was performed on day 63 after the first vaccine or placebo injection. The sample consisted of peripheral blood, taken in a trial of Ad26.COV2.S vaccine versus placebo. These TCRs come from a person between 18 and 59 years old who received the Ad26.COV2.S COVID-19 vaccine or a placebo.

This rearrangement joins TRBV18 to TRBJ2-7; 8 positions agree with TRBD1. Trimming took 3 bases from V and 6 from J; bases not matched to a gene: 7. The CDR3 has 14 amino acids. Germline CDR1 is KGHSH and CDR2 is LQKENI. As DNA, the CDR3 is TGTGCCAGCTCACCGACGACAGGGGATAGCGAGCAGTACTTC. It is translated as CASSPTTGDSEQYF.

This rearrangement joins TRBV28 to TRBJ2-7; tentatively, D is TRBD1 (6 bases). CDR1 and CDR2 (germline): MDHEN, SYDVKM. V was clipped by 10 bases and J by 3 bases, with 13 bases between them. The CDR3 has 12 residues. CDR3 DNA: TGTGCCACCCAGGGGACGAACTACGAGCAGTACTTC. This gives the protein CATQGTNYEQYF. Full variable domain (missing parts from reference TRBV28 and TRBJ2-7): DVKVTQSSRYLVKRTGEKVFLECVQDMDHENMFWYRQDPGLGLRLIYFSYDVKMKEKGDIPEGYSVSREKKERFSLILESASTNQTSMYLCATQGTNYEQYFGPGTRLTVT.

The rearrangement uses TRBV7-2 and TRBJ2-3; TRBD2 agrees at 8 bases. CDR3 length: 15 amino acids. The germline V gene encodes CDR1 SGHTA and CDR2 FQGNSA. V dropped 5 bases and J dropped 5; count of bases not matched to a gene: 9. The CDR3 protein is CASSLSAGELDTQYF. As DNA, the CDR3 is TGTGCCAGCAGCCTATCAGCGGGAGAGCTAGATACGCAGTATTTT.

The genes are TRBV11-2 and TRBJ2-3, with 8 positions matching TRBD2. The germline CDR1 and CDR2 sequences are SGHAT and FQNNGV. Germline trimming cut 5 bases from V and 2 bases from J; bases unmatched to any gene: 9. This CDR3 has 16 amino acids. CDR3 nucleotide sequence: TGTGCCAGCAGCAGACTAGCGACGACCTCCACAGATACGCAGTATTTT. It codes for CASSRLATTSTDTQYF. The full variable domain, its missing parts supplied by reference TRBV11-2 and TRBJ2-3, is EAGVAQSPRYKIIEKRQSVAFWCNPISGHATLYWYQQILGQGPKLLIQFQNNGVVDDSQLPKDRFSAERLKGVDSTLKIQPAKLEDSAVYLCASSRLATTSTDTQYFGPGTRLTVL.

The sample holds one count of this clone. The chain uses TRBV27 and TRBJ1-5, with D uncertain. The CDR3 runs to 14 residues. V shed 2 bases and J shed 2 bases, with 7 bases lying between them. Germline V gene lookup returns CDR1 MNHEY and CDR2 SMNVEV (reference sequence). CDR3 bases: TGTGCCAGCAGTTTAATCTTAGGCAATCAGCCCCAGCATTTT. This sequence encodes CASSLILGNQPQHF.